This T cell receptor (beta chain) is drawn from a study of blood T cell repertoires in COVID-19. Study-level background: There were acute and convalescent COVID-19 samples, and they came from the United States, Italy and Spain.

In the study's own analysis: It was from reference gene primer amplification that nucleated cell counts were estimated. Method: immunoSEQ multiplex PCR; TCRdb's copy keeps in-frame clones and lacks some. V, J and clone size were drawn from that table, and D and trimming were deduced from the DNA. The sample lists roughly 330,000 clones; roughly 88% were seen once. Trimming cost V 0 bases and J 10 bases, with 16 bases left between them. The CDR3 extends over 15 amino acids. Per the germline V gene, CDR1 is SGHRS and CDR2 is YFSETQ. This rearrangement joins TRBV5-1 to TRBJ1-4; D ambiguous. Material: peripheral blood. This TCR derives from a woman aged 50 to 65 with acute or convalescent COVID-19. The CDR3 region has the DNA TGCGCCAGCAGCTTGGATTTGACGTTGGCGGGAAAACTGTTTTTT. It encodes CASSLDLTLAGKLFF.